Detailed here is one TCR beta chain. A sample-barcoded 5' primer and a J-beta primer mix were used in a second PCR of roughly 6 to 11 cycles. From the 5' RACE reads, TCRdb called clonotypes with MiXCR, one entry per CDR3 protein. This sample has about 760,000 distinct CDR3 sequences; around 50% occur once, and the top ten carry about a quarter. This CDR3 spans 16 amino acids. With 1 base removed from V and 0 bases from J, the gap between germline ends came to 14 bases. The V gene's germline CDR1 is SGHKS and CDR2 YYEKEE (reference sequence). The sample originates from a study of blood T cells in healthy people across ages.

The sequence was collected from a man aged 40-55 years in good health. The sample taken for sequencing was blood. The V gene is TRBV5-5, the J gene TRBJ2-7; D not resolved. CDR3 sequence reads: CASSLRAGSGSYEQYF. CDR3 coding DNA: TGTGCCAGCAGCTTGAGGGCCGGTTCTGGCTCCTACGAGCAGTACTTC. The full variable domain, its missing parts supplied by reference TRBV5-5 and TRBJ2-7, is DAGVTQSPTHLIKTRGQQVTLRCSPISGHKSVSWYQQVLGQGPQFIFQYYEKEERGRGNFPDRFSARQFPNYSSELNVNALLLGDSALYLCASSLRAGSGSYEQYFGPGTRLTVT.